The source of this T cell receptor (beta chain) is a study of blood T cell repertoires in COVID-19. This CDR3 is 15 amino acids long. Trimming at V came to 5 bases and at J to 11 bases, leaving 10 bases not matched to a gene. Germline CDR1 MNHEY, CDR2 SVGEGT. Assay used: immunoSEQ multiplex PCR; TCRdb lists only in-frame clones, some missing. The data contain over 150,000 clones, over 75% of them singletons. The source of this sequence is a man aged 55 to 70 with COVID-19, enrolled during active disease. Sequenced sample: peripheral blood. V usage is TRBV6-2 or TRBV6-3 and J usage is TRBJ2-4; 12 positions agree with TRBD2. The CDR3 region has the DNA TGTGCCAGCAGTCCCCAGACTAGCGGGAGTCGGGTTCAGTACTTC. Protein product: CASSPQTSGSRVQYF.